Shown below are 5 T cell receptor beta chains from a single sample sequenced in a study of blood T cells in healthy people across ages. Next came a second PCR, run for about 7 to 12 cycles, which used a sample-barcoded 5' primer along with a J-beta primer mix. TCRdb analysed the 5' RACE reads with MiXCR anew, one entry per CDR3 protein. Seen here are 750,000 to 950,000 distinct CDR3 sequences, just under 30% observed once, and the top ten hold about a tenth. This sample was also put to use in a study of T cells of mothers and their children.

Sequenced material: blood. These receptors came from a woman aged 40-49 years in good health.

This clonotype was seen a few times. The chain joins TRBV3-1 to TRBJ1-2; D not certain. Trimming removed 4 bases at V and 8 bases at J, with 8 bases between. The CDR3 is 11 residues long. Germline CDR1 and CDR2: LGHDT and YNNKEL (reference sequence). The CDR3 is CASSRLNGYTF. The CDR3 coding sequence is TGTGCCAGCAGCCGATTGAACGGCTACACCTTC. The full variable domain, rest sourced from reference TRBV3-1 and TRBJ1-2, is DTAVSQTPKYLVTQMGNDKSIKCEQNLGHDTMYWYKQDSKKFLKIMFSYNNKELIINETVPNRFSPKSPDKAHLNLHINSLELGDSAVYFCASSRLNGYTFGSGTRLTVV.

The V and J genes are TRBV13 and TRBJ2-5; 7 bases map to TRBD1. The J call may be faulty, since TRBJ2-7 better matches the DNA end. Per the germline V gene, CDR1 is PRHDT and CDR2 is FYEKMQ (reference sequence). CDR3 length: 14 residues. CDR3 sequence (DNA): TGTGCCAGCAGCTTCGGGACAGTTTACTACGAGCAGTACTTC. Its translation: CASSFGTVYYEQYF.

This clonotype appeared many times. The CDR3 protein is CASTVTGTYEQYF. The CDR3 coding sequence is TGTGCCAGCACCGTGACAGGAACCTACGAGCAGTACTTC. The J gene is TRBJ2-7, the V gene TRBV6-5; maybe TRBD1 (6 bases). V lost 7 bases to trimming and J lost 2 bases, with 12 bases between them. In germline, CDR1 is MNHEY, CDR2 SVGAGI. The CDR3 totals 13 residues.

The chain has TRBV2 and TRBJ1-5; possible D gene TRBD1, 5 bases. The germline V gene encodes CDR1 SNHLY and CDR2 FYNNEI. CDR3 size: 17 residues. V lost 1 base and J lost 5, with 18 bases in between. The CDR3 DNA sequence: TGTGCCAGCAGTGAAGGATCGGGGCCAAACGTCTATCAGCCCCAGCATTTT. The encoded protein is CASSEGSGPNVYQPQHF.

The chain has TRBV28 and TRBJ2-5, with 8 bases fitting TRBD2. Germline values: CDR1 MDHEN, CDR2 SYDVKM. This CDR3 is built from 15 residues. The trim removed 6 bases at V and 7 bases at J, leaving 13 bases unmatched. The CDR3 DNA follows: TGTGCCAGCAGGACCCCAGCGGGGGTGGATGGGACCCAGTACTTC. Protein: CASRTPAGVDGTQYF. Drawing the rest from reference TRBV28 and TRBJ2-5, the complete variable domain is DVKVTQSSRYLVKRTGEKVFLECVQDMDHENMFWYRQDPGLGLRLIYFSYDVKMKEKGDIPEGYSVSREKKERFSLILESASTNQTSMYLCASRTPAGVDGTQYFGPGTRLLVL.